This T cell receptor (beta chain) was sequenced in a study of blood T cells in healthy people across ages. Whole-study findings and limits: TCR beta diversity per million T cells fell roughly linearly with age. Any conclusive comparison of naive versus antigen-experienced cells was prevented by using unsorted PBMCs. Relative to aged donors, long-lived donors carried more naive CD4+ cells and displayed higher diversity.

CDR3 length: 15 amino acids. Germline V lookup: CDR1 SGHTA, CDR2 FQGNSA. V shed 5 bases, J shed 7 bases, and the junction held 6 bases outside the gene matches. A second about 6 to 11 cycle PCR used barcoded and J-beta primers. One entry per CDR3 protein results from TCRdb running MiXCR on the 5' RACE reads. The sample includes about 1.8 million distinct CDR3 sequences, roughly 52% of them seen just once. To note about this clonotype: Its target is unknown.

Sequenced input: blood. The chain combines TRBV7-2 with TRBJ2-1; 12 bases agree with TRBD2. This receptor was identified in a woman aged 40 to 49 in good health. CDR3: CASSPSGGAVNEQFF. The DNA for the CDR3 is TGTGCCAGCAGCCCTAGCGGGGGGGCCGTAAATGAGCAGTTCTTC.